The clone carrying this T cell receptor beta chain came up once. This sample was taken from a study of technical replicates of blood from several donors. There are 13 residues in the CDR3. In germline, CDR1 is SGHTA, CDR2 FQGTGA. Between the trimmed V and J ends, which lost 5 bases and 5 bases, there was a span of 10 bases. Repertoires were generated with immunoSEQ multiplex PCR, while TCRdb's copy carries only in-frame clones and drops some. The sample holds about 75,000 clones; roughly 90% are singletons and the top ten take roughly 0.41%. The sequencing input was T cells isolated from PBMCs. V gene TRBV7-3 combines with J gene TRBJ2-1; D is uncertain. The clonotype originates from a human donor in good health. CDR3 protein: CASSPDRDNEQFF. DNA for the CDR3: TGTGCCAGCAGCCCCGACCGGGACAATGAGCAGTTCTTC. Variable domain in full (rest from reference TRBV7-3 and TRBJ2-1): GAGVSQTPSNKVTEKGKYVELRCDPISGHTALYWYRQSLGQGPEFLIYFQGTGAADDSGLPNDRFFAVRPEGSVSTLKIQRTERGDSAVYLCASSPDRDNEQFFGPGTRLTVL.